This entry is about one TCR beta chain. What it binds is unknown. These data originate in a study of shared clonotypes between healthy human individuals. General study points: The small donor group covered limited genetic and exposure diversity.

CD4+ cell separation produced CD45RA+ naive and CD45RA-negative memory subsets. Germline CDR1 and CDR2: SGHRS and YFSETQ. The CDR3 consists of 15 residues. Trimming pared 3 bases from V and 0 bases from J, leaving 10 bases between. The protocol was immunoSEQ multiplex PCR, while the TCRdb copy is restricted to in-frame clones and leaves out a portion. The data show approximately 2.5 million clones, 80% to 95% seen once. The sequence derives from a man aged 18 to 35 in good health. Some clones in this sample may be carry-over from other donors' samples. Sequenced material: naive CD4+ T cells from PBMCs. Subset: CD45RA+ positively selected. This chain uses TRBV5-1 with TRBJ1-3; D uncertain. CDR3 sequence (DNA): TGCGCCAGCAGCTCGGCCCGGACCTCTGGAAACACCATATATTTT. Translating it yields CASSSARTSGNTIYF.